This T cell receptor beta chain derives from a study of T cells in Graves' hyperthyroidism and ophthalmopathy. The ends were cut back, 5 bases at V and 2 bases at J, with 19 bases in the middle. Per germline, CDR1 SGHTA and CDR2 FQGNSA. This CDR3 comprises 16 residues. Amplified regions were TCR beta CDR3 sequences from RNA transcripts. HTBI primers were employed in a first-round RT-PCR of the TCR CDR3. One entry per CDR3 protein, called by TCRdb with MiXCR from the multiplex PCR reads. The data contain 300,000 to 450,000 distinct CDR3 sequences, around 14% of them singletons. The sequence derives from a woman aged 18-29 years with Graves' hyperthyroidism that later progressed to Graves' ophthalmopathy. The specimen sequenced was blood. This sequence joins TRBV7-2 and TRBJ2-7; weak D call: TRBD1 (6 bases). As DNA, the CDR3 is TGTGCCAGCAGCCTATCCGGGACACTTGGAGCCTACGAGCAGTACTTC. It specifies CASSLSGTLGAYEQYF.